Each of the 17 T cell receptor beta chains below was sequenced from the same sample in a study of cytomegalovirus exposure and HLA in healthy donors. In the PCR, 60 Vbeta and 13 Jbeta primers were used. TCRdb keeps only in-frame clones here, not all; method: immunoSEQ multiplex PCR. This table holds roughly 130,000 clones, roughly 78% found once. The sample was PBMCs. The receptors were sampled from a man aged 30 to 45 in good health and CMV-seronegative.

The chain carries TRBV7-9 and TRBJ1-2, with D unresolved. The CDR3 runs 15 residues. V gave up 2 bases and J gave up 4 bases, with 14 bases separating them. Germline lookup yields CDR1 SEHNR and CDR2 FQNEAQ (reference sequence). The CDR3 sequence is CASSLMAGTLYGYTF. The CDR3 DNA reads as TGTGCCAGCAGCTTAATGGCAGGTACTCTCTATGGCTACACCTTC.

This clone appeared once. V gene TRBV6-5 combines with J gene TRBJ2-1; 7 bases match TRBD2. This CDR3 has 16 residues. Germline V gene lookup returns CDR1 MNHEY and CDR2 SVGAGI. Trimming cost V 2 bases and J 0 bases; bases outside gene matches: 4. The CDR3, as DNA: TGTGCCAGCAGTTACGACGCTAGCGGCTCCTACAATGAGCAGTTCTTC. It codes for CASSYDASGSYNEQFF.

The chain uses TRBV7-9 and TRBJ2-5; the D gene is possibly TRBD1 (6 bases). The closer fit of TRBJ2-7 to the DNA end suggests the J call may be wrong. The CDR3 totals 14 residues. The germline V gene has CDR1 SEHNR and CDR2 FQNEAQ (reference sequence). As DNA, the CDR3 is TGTGCCAGCAGCTTAGGGGGGCCATTATACGAGCAGTACTTC. Translated: CASSLGGPLYEQYF.

This sequence joins TRBV5-6 and TRBJ2-7; 11 nucleotides match TRBD2. This CDR3 is 14 amino acids long. CDR1 is SGHDT, CDR2 YYEEEE, per germline. J lost 3 bases, V lost 5 bases, and 4 bases had no gene match. The CDR3 loop is CASSLAGGRYEQYF. DNA for the CDR3: TGTGCCAGCAGTCTAGCGGGAGGACGCTACGAGCAGTACTTC.

This clone was picked up a small number of times. This sequence joins TRBV10-2 and TRBJ1-1, with a weak D call TRBD1 (6 bases). In germline, CDR1 is WSHSY, CDR2 SAAADI. There are 13 residues in the CDR3. Between the trimmed V and J ends, which lost 9 bases and 0 bases, there was a span of 11 bases. In DNA, the CDR3 is TGCGCCAGTATGACAGGATTGAACACTGAAGCTTTCTTT. This codes for CASMTGLNTEAFF.

This chain links TRBV4-1 with TRBJ2-4, with 12 nucleotides matching TRBD2. The germline V gene has CDR1 MGHRA and CDR2 YSYEKL. J gave up 2 bases and V 1 base, and 15 bases lay outside the gene matches. The CDR3 is 21 amino acids. CDR3 in DNA: TGCGCCAGCAGCCAAGTGCTAGCGGGAGGGCCGGGGGCTCTAACCAAAAACATTCAGTACTTC. Its protein is CASSQVLAGGPGALTKNIQYF.

This chain uses TRBV19 with TRBJ2-5, with D maybe TRBD1 (5 bases). With 11 bases removed from V and 3 bases from J, the gap between germline ends came to 19 bases. Germline V gene lookup returns CDR1 LNHDA and CDR2 SQIVND (reference sequence). The CDR3 covers 14 residues. CDR3 residues: CAVSVGLREETQYF. The DNA for the CDR3 is TGTGCCGTAAGCGTGGGGCTAAGGGAAGAGACCCAGTACTTC. Full variable domain (rest looked up from reference TRBV19 and TRBJ2-5): DGGITQSPKYLFRKEGQNVTLSCEQNLNHDAMYWYRQDPGQGLRLIYYSQIVNDFQKGDIAEGYSVSREKKESFPLTVTSAQKNPTAFYLCAVSVGLREETQYFGPGTRLLVL.

The chain is built from TRBV7-2 and TRBJ2-5; D possibly corresponds to TRBD1 (6 bases). This CDR3 region has 14 residues. The germline gives CDR1 SGHTA, CDR2 FQGNSA. Trimming took off 0 bases at V and 4 bases at J, with 9 bases between the two ends. CDR3 nucleotides: TGTGCCAGCAGCTTAGCGGGGGCAGGAGAGACCCAGTACTTC. It specifies CASSLAGAGETQYF.

The table lists this clone with a few counts. V gene TRBV5-1 combines with J gene TRBJ2-7; TRBD2 is a possible D gene (8 bases). The germline V gene encodes CDR1 SGHRS and CDR2 YFSETQ. V was clipped by 5 bases and J by 1 base, with 22 bases between them. The CDR3 totals 17 residues. The CDR3 sequence: CASSRNLAGQRSYEQYF. The CDR3 bases are TGCGCCAGCAGTCGAAACTTAGCGGGACAGCGATCCTACGAGCAGTACTTC.

The chain couples TRBV4-3 to TRBJ2-1; 9 nucleotides align to TRBD1. The J segment lost 16 bases and the V segment lost 0 bases, leaving 7 bases of the junction unmatched. There are 13 residues in the CDR3. CDR1 and CDR2 from the germline V gene are LGHNA and YSLEER. DNA for the CDR3: TGCGCCAGCAGCCAAGAGAACCGGGACAGGGCTTTCTTC. Translated, it gives CASSQENRDRAFF.

The genes are TRBV19 and TRBJ2-2, with D maybe TRBD2 (6 bases). CDR3 length: 13 residues. The V and J ends lost 6 bases and 4 bases respectively, with 9 bases between them. CDR1 is LNHDA, CDR2 SQIVND, per germline (reference sequence). The CDR3 spells CASSGTVTGELFF. In nucleotides, the CDR3 is TGTGCCAGTAGCGGGACTGTCACCGGGGAGCTGTTTTTT.

The chain has TRBV9 and TRBJ2-1; perhaps TRBD2 as D (6 bases). This CDR3 is built from 15 residues. The germline CDR1 and CDR2 sequences are SGDLS and YYNGEE. V lost 4 bases to trimming and J lost 6 bases, with 17 bases between them. This CDR3 is CASSMGLPFVNEQFF. The CDR3 DNA reads as TGTGCCAGCAGCATGGGACTCCCCTTCGTCAATGAGCAGTTCTTC.

This clone has only one observation. V usage is TRBV10-3 and J usage is TRBJ2-3; weak D call: TRBD2 (5 bases). Germline CDR1 reads ENHRY; CDR2 reads SYGVKD. Trimming left V 3 bases short and J 0 bases short, with 7 bases between. The CDR3 spans 14 residues. The CDR3 protein is CAISEGGSTDTQYF. CDR3 sequence (DNA): TGTGCCATCAGTGAAGGCGGGAGCACAGATACGCAGTATTTT.

This chain links TRBV5-6 with TRBJ2-1; the D gene is possibly TRBD2 (6 bases). Trimming stripped 1 base from V and 4 bases from J, with 18 bases between. This CDR3 contains 17 residues. Germline V gene sequence: CDR1 SGHDT, CDR2 YYEEEE. The CDR3 DNA follows: TGTGCCAGCAGCTTGTCTTTAGGTGGAGGGATGTACAATGAGCAGTTCTTC. Translation gives CASSLSLGGGMYNEQFF.

The chain couples TRBV7-9 to TRBJ2-7; TRBD2 matches 12 bases. Per germline, CDR1 SEHNR and CDR2 FQNEAQ (reference sequence). This CDR3 has 17 residues. With V trimmed by 0 bases and J by 0 bases, 3 bases remained unmatched. The CDR3 loop is CASSLAKTSGSSYEQYF. The DNA of the CDR3 is TGTGCCAGCAGCTTAGCGAAGACTAGCGGGAGCTCCTACGAGCAGTACTTC.

The rearrangement links TRBV7-3 to TRBJ1-5; 8 bases align to TRBD1. J gave up 2 bases and V 1 base, and 7 bases lay outside the gene matches. The germline gives CDR1 SGHTA, CDR2 FQGTGA. There are 17 residues in the CDR3. CDR3 in DNA: TGTGCCAGCAGCTTAAGACGCGGACAGGGTGGCAATCAGCCCCAGCATTTT. It specifies CASSLRRGQGGNQPQHF.

This chain connects TRBV28 to TRBJ2-1; TRBD2 aligns across 10 bases. After removal of 2 bases from V and 9 bases from J, the junction contained 4 bases not matched to a gene. From germline, CDR1 is MDHEN and CDR2 SYDVKM. The length of the CDR3 is 14 residues. In DNA form, the CDR3 reads TGTGCCAGCAGTTTACTAGCGGGAGTTACTGAGCAGTTCTTC. This codes for CASSLLAGVTEQFF.